This T cell receptor beta chain emerged from a study of T cells in Graves' hyperthyroidism and ophthalmopathy. CDR1 and CDR2 (germline): ENHRY, SYGVKD. The CDR3 has 14 residues. J gave up 10 bases and V 4 bases, and 10 bases lay outside the gene matches. The TCR beta CDR3 regions underwent amplification using RNA transcripts as the source. Initially, a first-round RT-PCR of the TCR CDR3 employed the HTBI primer set. Using its own MiXCR run on the multiplex PCR reads, TCRdb lists one record per CDR3 protein. This sample yields 530,000 or so distinct CDR3 sequences, of which roughly 15% are seen a single time; under 20% belongs to the top ten.

The receptor was derived from a woman under 30 with Graves' ophthalmopathy. The chain carries TRBV10-3 and TRBJ1-1; 9 nucleotides match TRBD1. Sequencing input: blood. CDR3 loop: CAISAGTGIVGAFF. CDR3 bases: TGTGCCATCAGTGCCGGGACAGGGATAGTCGGAGCTTTCTTT.